Shown below are 27 T cell receptor beta chains from a single sample sequenced in a study of blood T cell repertoires in COVID-19 (dated by TCRdb to 2020 to 2021). The protocol used for the library was the immunoSEQ multiplex PCR assay. In TCRdb, the immuneACCESS table is reduced to in-frame sequences with V and J assigned. These tables do not hold every clone; where another copy was compared, an unresolved V gene accounts for under half, and the others remain unexplained. Recorded for this sample are 150,000 to 180,000 clones; around 91% of them occurred a single time. The ten largest clones add up to about 15% of the sample. The specimen sequenced was peripheral blood. All receptors derive from a middle-aged woman with acute or convalescent COVID-19.

This rearrangement joins TRBV6-2 or TRBV6-3 to TRBJ2-7; weak D call: TRBD1 (5 bases). The V and J ends lost 5 bases and 4 bases respectively, with 9 bases between them. Germline V lookup: CDR1 MNHEY, CDR2 SVGEGT. The CDR3 has 12 amino acids. The CDR3 is CASSRTGYEQYF. CDR3 bases: TGTGCCAGCAGTCGAACAGGATACGAGCAGTACTTC.

The chain joins TRBV4-2 to TRBJ1-1; a possible D gene is TRBD1 (5 bases). CDR3 length equals 18 residues. Deletions cut 2 bases from V and 2 bases from J, with 21 bases between. Germline assignment: CDR1 LGHNA and CDR2 YNFKEQ. Written as DNA, the CDR3 is TGTGCCAGCAGCCAAAGATCGGGGGACTTTCGGTCCAACACTGAAGCTTTCTTT. It yields the protein CASSQRSGDFRSNTEAFF.

The chain carries TRBV29-1 and TRBJ1-2, with TRBD1 identical over 7 bases. J gave up 2 bases and V 2 bases, and 5 bases lay outside the gene matches. The CDR3 is made up of 14 amino acids. Germline loops: CDR1 SQVTM, CDR2 ANQGSEA. This CDR3 reads CSVERTGTNYGYTF. Here the CDR3 DNA reads TGCAGCGTTGAAAGGACAGGCACGAACTATGGCTACACCTTC. The complete variable domain, with remaining parts taken from reference TRBV29-1 and TRBJ1-2, reads SAVISQKPSRDICQRGTSLTIQCQVDSQVTMMFWYRQQPGQSLTLIATANQGSEATYESGFVIDKFPISRPNLTFSTLTVSNMSPEDSSIYLCSVERTGTNYGYTFGSGTRLTVV.

This chain links TRBV28 with TRBJ2-1; 13 bases fit TRBD2. CDR1 is MDHEN and CDR2 is SYDVKM in the germline V gene. Trimming cost V 9 bases and J 4 bases; bases outside gene matches: 3. There are 14 residues in the CDR3. The CDR3 bases are TGTGCCAGTGGACTAGCGGGGGAGTACAATGAGCAGTTCTTC. Protein product: CASGLAGEYNEQFF.

The genes are TRBV19 and TRBJ1-5; unclear D gene. The ends were cut back, 2 bases at V and 0 bases at J, with 8 bases in the middle. Per germline, CDR1 LNHDA and CDR2 SQIVND (reference sequence). This CDR3 comprises 15 residues. The CDR3 nucleotides read TGTGCCAGTAGTATATTCGGAGATAGCAATCAGCCCCAGCATTTT. Its translation: CASSIFGDSNQPQHF.

The chain is built from TRBV29-1 and TRBJ2-1; D is perhaps TRBD1 (6 bases). V was trimmed by 8 bases and J by 10 bases, leaving 15 bases between them. Germline V gene sequence: CDR1 SQVTM, CDR2 ANQGSEA. The length of the CDR3 is 11 residues. The CDR3 is CSSQGSREQFF. CDR3 sequence (DNA): TGCAGCAGTCAGGGGTCTAGGGAGCAGTTCTTC.

The rearrangement joins TRBV3-1 (or the pseudogene TRBV3-2) to TRBJ2-1; 15 nucleotides line up with TRBD2. CDR1 is LGHDT and CDR2 is YNNKEL in the germline V gene (reference sequence). The CDR3 totals 18 residues. V trimming: 3 bases; J trimming: 10 bases; junction bases outside the gene matches: 13. The CDR3 DNA reads as TGTGCCAGCAGCCACGATAGTCCCGGGACTAGCGGGGGGAAAGAGCAGTTCTTC. It codes for CASSHDSPGTSGGKEQFF.

The gene calls are TRBV6-5 and TRBJ2-3, with D possibly being TRBD1 (5 bases). The CDR3 covers 14 residues. Trimming shortened V by 4 bases and J by 4 bases, and 12 bases separated the two germline ends. Germline CDR1 and CDR2: MNHEY and SVGAGI. The CDR3: CASSSTWGPDTQYF. In DNA form, the CDR3 reads TGTGCCAGCAGTTCGACCTGGGGCCCAGATACGCAGTATTTT.

The chain employs TRBV27 and TRBJ1-5; 7 positions match TRBD1. CDR3 size: 15 residues. Germline assignment: CDR1 MNHEY and CDR2 SMNVEV (reference sequence). Germline trimming cut 5 bases from V and 1 base from J; bases unmatched to any gene: 5. CDR3 amino acids: CASSPVGQSNQPQHF. The CDR3 DNA is TGTGCCAGCAGTCCGGTGGGACAGAGCAATCAGCCCCAGCATTTT.

This clone has just one count. The rearrangement joins TRBV4-1 to TRBJ2-4, with 10 bases identical to TRBD2. The CDR3 spans 17 residues. CDR1 and CDR2 from the germline V gene are MGHRA and YSYEKL. Trimming took 2 bases from V and 0 from J; bases not matched to a gene: 4. The CDR3 bases are TGCGCCAGCAGCCAACTAACTAGCGGGAAAGCCAAAAACATTCAGTACTTC. It specifies CASSQLTSGKAKNIQYF.

The chain employs TRBV4-1 and TRBJ2-3; 11 bases line up with TRBD1. The CDR3 spans 16 residues. From germline, CDR1 is MGHRA and CDR2 YSYEKL. With V trimmed by 4 bases and J by 7 bases, 10 bases remained unmatched. The CDR3 here is CASSPEPGQGEHTQYF. Here the CDR3 DNA reads TGCGCCAGCAGCCCAGAACCGGGACAGGGGGAGCATACGCAGTATTTT.

The V and J genes are TRBV5-1 and TRBJ2-7, with 9 bases aligning to TRBD1. The germline V gene encodes CDR1 SGHRS and CDR2 YFSETQ. V shed 4 bases and J 3 bases; nucleotides not matched to a gene: 8. This CDR3 has 15 amino acids. CDR3 in DNA: TGCGCCAGCAGCGGAGGGACAGGGAATCTCTACGAGCAGTACTTC. Its protein product is CASSGGTGNLYEQYF.

V and J are TRBV14 and TRBJ2-1; 7 bases agree with TRBD2. Trimming cost V 4 bases and J 5 bases; bases outside gene matches: 11. The CDR3 is 16 residues long. The germline V gene encodes CDR1 SGHDN and CDR2 FVKESK. The CDR3 loop reads CASSPEGREYDNEQFF. In DNA form, the CDR3 reads TGTGCCAGCAGCCCGGAGGGGCGGGAGTATGACAATGAGCAGTTCTTC.

This chain uses TRBV5-1 with TRBJ2-5; 10 bases are a match to TRBD1. This CDR3 contains 16 residues. Trimming cost V 4 bases and J 5 bases; bases outside gene matches: 11. Germline V gene lookup returns CDR1 SGHRS and CDR2 YFSETQ. The CDR3 region has the DNA TGCGCCAGCAGCACAACCGGGACAGGGGCGGTGGAGACCCAGTACTTC. Translated, it gives CASSTTGTGAVETQYF.

This clone was seen just once. The rearrangement joins TRBV6-5 to TRBJ2-2; no reliable D call. The CDR3 covers 16 residues. V was cut by 2 bases and J by 7 bases, with 17 bases left in between. The germline V gene has CDR1 MNHEY and CDR2 SVGAGI. The DNA for the CDR3 is TGTGCCAGCAGTTACACGACGGCGGTTGCGAGCGGGGAGCTGTTTTTT. It translates to CASSYTTAVASGELFF.

This clone has a single count. The rearrangement links TRBV4-2 to TRBJ2-3; 7 nucleotides align to TRBD2. From germline, CDR1 is LGHNA and CDR2 YNFKEQ. This CDR3 is 16 amino acids long. The trim removed 2 bases at V and 2 bases at J, leaving 7 bases unmatched. The DNA of the CDR3 is TGTGCCAGCAGCCAAAGGAGGGAGGGGCCCACAGATACGCAGTATTTT. This gives the protein CASSQRREGPTDTQYF.

This chain links TRBV6-5 with TRBJ1-3; D call uncertain. Per the germline V gene, CDR1 is MNHEY and CDR2 is SVGAGI. V lost 5 bases and J 1 base, leaving 3 bases between the germline ends. The length of the CDR3 is 12 residues. CDR3 loop: CASSPSGNTIYF. The CDR3 bases are TGTGCCAGCAGTCCTTCTGGAAACACCATATATTTT.

The rearrangement uses TRBV5-6 and TRBJ1-4; maybe TRBD1 (5 bases). The CDR3 totals 13 residues. Germline loops: CDR1 SGHDT, CDR2 YYEEEE. V was clipped by 7 bases and J by 8 bases, with 15 bases between them. This CDR3 reads CASHRGTDEKLFF. Here the CDR3 DNA reads TGTGCCAGCCACCGGGGGACGGACGAAAAACTGTTTTTT.

The chain uses TRBV6-1 and TRBJ1-5; 7 bases fit TRBD1. V was pared by 4 bases and J by 0 bases, with 12 bases of the junction left unmatched. The length of the CDR3 is 18 residues. Germline V gives CDR1 MNHNS, CDR2 SASEGT. This CDR3 reads CASSGSPGTAYSNQPQHF. The CDR3 DNA sequence: TGTGCCAGCAGTGGGTCTCCCGGGACAGCGTATAGCAATCAGCCCCAGCATTTT.

This chain uses TRBV28 with TRBJ1-3; 8 bases match TRBD1. CDR1 is MDHEN and CDR2 is SYDVKM in the germline V gene. The CDR3 has 18 residues. V was pared by 2 bases and J by 0 bases, with 9 bases of the junction left unmatched. CDR3 in amino acids: CASSLTGTGFSSGNTIYF. The CDR3 nucleotides are TGTGCCAGCAGTTTAACAGGGACAGGATTCAGCTCTGGAAACACCATATATTTT.

The chain is built from TRBV28 and TRBJ1-3; 9 bases fit TRBD1. CDR1 is MDHEN and CDR2 is SYDVKM in the germline V gene. Trimming took 2 bases from V and 2 from J; bases not matched to a gene: 13. The CDR3 is 19 amino acids. CDR3 nucleotide sequence: TGTGCCAGCAGTTTACTGGGGACAGGGCCTATACTTGCTGGAAACACCATATATTTT. Translation gives CASSLLGTGPILAGNTIYF.

This rearrangement joins TRBV18 to TRBJ1-4; D perhaps matches TRBD1 (5 bases). With 1 base removed from V and 5 bases from J, the gap between germline ends came to 5 bases. The CDR3 sequence is 13 residues long. Germline V CDR1 and CDR2: KGHSH, LQKENI. This CDR3 reads CASSPQGNEKLFF. DNA of the CDR3: TGTGCCAGCTCACCACAGGGGAATGAAAAACTGTTTTTT.

The chain couples TRBV6-5 to TRBJ2-2; D possibly corresponds to TRBD1 (6 bases). Germline-derived CDR1 and CDR2 are MNHEY and SVGAGI. V was clipped by 6 bases and J by 0 bases, with 11 bases between them. The CDR3 contains 15 residues. CDR3: CASSQGHTNTGELFF. Written as DNA, the CDR3 is TGTGCCAGCAGCCAGGGACATACGAACACCGGGGAGCTGTTTTTT.

The chain uses TRBV27 and TRBJ1-5; weak D call: TRBD1 (6 bases). Trimming removed 6 bases from V and 0 bases from J, with 9 bases in between. CDR1 is MNHEY, CDR2 SMNVEV, per germline (reference sequence). The CDR3 is 14 amino acids. This CDR3 reads CASSLGASNQPQHF. CDR3 coding DNA: TGTGCCAGCAGCCTGGGGGCTAGCAATCAGCCCCAGCATTTT.

This clone came up once. The rearrangement joins TRBV4-2 to TRBJ2-1; D is perhaps TRBD1 (5 bases). V lost 4 bases to trimming and J lost 8 bases, with 12 bases between them. Per the germline V gene, CDR1 is LGHNA and CDR2 is YNFKEQ. The CDR3 length is 13 residues. CDR3 amino acids: CASSRNARDEQFF. Here the CDR3 DNA reads TGTGCCAGCAGCCGCAATGCCAGGGATGAGCAGTTCTTC.

The sample holds a few counts of this clone. The CDR3 DNA sequence: TGTGCCAGCAGTGCCGGAGCCGGCTCCTATGGCTACACCTTC. Amino acids: CASSAGAGSYGYTF. The chain uses TRBV2 and TRBJ1-2; D call uncertain. Trimming removed 4 bases from V and 4 bases from J, with 13 bases in between. This CDR3 region has 14 residues. Germline CDR1 reads SNHLY; CDR2 reads FYNNEI.

The V call is TRBV5-4, the J call TRBJ1-1, with a tentative D call TRBD1 (6 bases). V was cut by 4 bases and J by 1 base, with 11 bases left in between. The CDR3 extends over 14 amino acids. The germline V gene has CDR1 SGHNT and CDR2 YYREEE (reference sequence). The CDR3 loop is CASSQVTGNTEAFF. CDR3 sequence (DNA): TGTGCCAGCAGCCAAGTGACAGGGAACACTGAAGCTTTCTTT. Based on the CDR3 plus reference TRBV5-4 and TRBJ1-1, the full variable domain is ETGVTQSPTHLIKTRGQQVTLRCSSQSGHNTVSWYQQALGQGPQFIFQYYREEENGRGNFPPRFSGLQFPNYSSELNVNALELDDSALYLCASSQVTGNTEAFFGQGTRLTVV.